The entry below gives a single T cell receptor (beta chain) sequence along with its context. An end of the junction differs from the germline gene, which may be a read error. The data are from a study of T-cell reconstitution after alpha-beta-depleted transplantation in children. Germline V CDR1 and CDR2: DFQATT, SNEGSKA (reference sequence). The CDR3 has 18 residues. Unique molecular identifiers were built into the TCRbeta library. Via MiXCR, TCRdb re-called the PCR reads, giving one row per CDR3 protein. The sample gives some 390,000 distinct CDR3 sequences, roughly 21% of which show up once; 3% to 4.5% is in the top ten.

Specimen: PBMCs from the stem cell graft donor, collected from the stem cell graft. The V gene is TRBV20-1, the J gene TRBJ2-6, with 8 bases that match TRBD2. The clonotype originates from a human donor who donated a stem cell graft to a child with acute myeloid leukemia. The CDR3 loop reads CSARAGGAITSGANVVTF. CDR3 in DNA: TGCAGTGCTAGAGCGGGAGGGGCGATTACCTCTGGGGCCAACGTCGTGACTTTC.